This section outlines one TCR beta chain sequence together with its context. The data belong to a study of technical replicates of blood from a few donors. In germline, CDR1 is GTSNPN, CDR2 SVGIG (reference sequence). The CDR3 contains 15 residues. The V and J ends lost 0 bases and 9 bases, in that order; junction bases with no gene match: 11. Profiling relied on immunoSEQ multiplex PCR, and the TCRdb table lists in-frame clones only, not all of them. The sample includes 14,000 or so clones, 80% to 85% of them seen just once. The sequencing input was PBMCs. This TCR was recovered from a human donor in good health. The chain combines TRBV30 with TRBJ2-1, with 7 bases matching TRBD2. CDR3 protein: CAWSVRVGAGSEQFF. Here the CDR3 DNA reads TGTGCCTGGAGTGTACGGGTGGGAGCGGGAAGTGAGCAGTTCTTC.